This T cell receptor (beta chain) was observed in a study of blood T cell repertoires in COVID-19 (TCRdb year 2020). About the study as a whole: Samples covering the acute and convalescent phases of COVID-19 were provided by collaborators in the United States, Italy and Spain. The prospective study material was composed of cDNA or gDNA derived from T cells, B-cell-depleted T cells, or PBMCs. Subjects who had been exposed to COVID-19, were actively infected with it, or had recovered from it provided the deeply sampled blood TCRbeta repertoires that made up the dataset. The repertoires were released in a freely available public database meant as a resource for research on the immune response to SARS-CoV-2. Samples were obtained from the ongoing ImmuneRACE study (first 160 participants) and from some 1,300 subjects provided by 6 global collaborators. Sample metadata almost always included a de-identified subject ID, COVID-19 status, age in years and sex. Where available, HLA class I and class II types were taken from metadata supplied by the sample provider and were not determined by assay-based typing.

As regards this clone: The specificity of this receptor is unknown. Qualities for individual bases were not recorded, and no much larger clone is one base off.

TCRbeta CDR3 regions were amplified from genomic DNA by means of the immunoSEQ Assay, a bias-controlled multiplex PCR. In the source study's methods: The number of nucleated cells in each sample was estimated by amplification of reference gene primers within the assay. Sequence reads were collapsed and filtered to measure the absolute abundance of every unique TCRbeta CDR3 rearrangement. For each sample, productive Simpson clonality was calculated as the square root of Simpson's diversity index across productive rearrangements. The table was pulled from immuneACCESS by TCRdb, which kept in-frame rearrangements only. Such tables lose some clones; where checked, under half of the loss comes from unresolved V genes, and the rest has no known cause. The V and J calls and clone size were taken over from that table, and D and trimming were inferred from the DNA. This sample holds 200,000 to 300,000 clones; about 85% were observed only once. The ten largest clones represent roughly 3% of the sample.

The collaborating institutions used their own protocols to collect whole blood in K2EDTA tubes. For TCRbeta analysis, collaborators shipped samples as frozen whole blood, isolated PBMCs, or DNA extracted from either of those sample types. General findings and caveats noted by the study authors: The quantity of clinical and demographic metadata differed by source and by participant and was supplied without curation.

The clonotype was recovered from a man aged 18 to 29 with active or convalescent COVID-19. Source material: peripheral blood.

The DNA sequence is as follows: TGTGCCAGCAGCGGGGGGAGAATGAACACTGAAGCTTTCTTT. This encodes CASSGGRMNTEAFF. The chain links TRBV2 with TRBJ1-1; D gene: possibly TRBD1, on 5 matching bases. V and J lose 6 bases and 0 bases, and a span of 11 bases separates them. The germline V gene provides CDR1 SNHLY and CDR2 FYNNEI. The CDR3 holds 14 amino acids from the cysteine to the phenylalanine. Only the CDR3 portion is preserved as DNA: 42 bases, with reading frame beginning at the first base.